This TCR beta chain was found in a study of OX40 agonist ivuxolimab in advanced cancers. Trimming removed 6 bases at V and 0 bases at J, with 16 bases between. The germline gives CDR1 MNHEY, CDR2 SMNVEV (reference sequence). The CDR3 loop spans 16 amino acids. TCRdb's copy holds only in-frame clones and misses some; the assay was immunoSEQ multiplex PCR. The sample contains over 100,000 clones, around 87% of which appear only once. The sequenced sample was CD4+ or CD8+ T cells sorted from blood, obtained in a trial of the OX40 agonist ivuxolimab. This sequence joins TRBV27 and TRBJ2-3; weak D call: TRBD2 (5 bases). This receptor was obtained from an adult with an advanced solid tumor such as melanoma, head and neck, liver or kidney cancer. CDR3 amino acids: CASRLSDRGSTDTQYF. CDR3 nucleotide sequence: TGTGCCAGCAGATTGTCTGACCGAGGGAGCACAGATACGCAGTATTTT.